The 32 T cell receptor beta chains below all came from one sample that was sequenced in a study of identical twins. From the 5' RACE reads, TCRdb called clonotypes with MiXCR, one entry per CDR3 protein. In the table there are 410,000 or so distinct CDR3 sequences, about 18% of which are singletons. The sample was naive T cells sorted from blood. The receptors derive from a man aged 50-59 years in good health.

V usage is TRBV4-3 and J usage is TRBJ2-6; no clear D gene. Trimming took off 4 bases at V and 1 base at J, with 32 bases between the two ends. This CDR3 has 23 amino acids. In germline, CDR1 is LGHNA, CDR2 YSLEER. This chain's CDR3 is CASSRLPRTTTNLPISGANVLTF. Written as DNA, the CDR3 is TGCGCCAGCAGCCGGCTCCCCCGAACTACGACAAACCTTCCAATATCTGGGGCCAACGTCCTGACTTTC.

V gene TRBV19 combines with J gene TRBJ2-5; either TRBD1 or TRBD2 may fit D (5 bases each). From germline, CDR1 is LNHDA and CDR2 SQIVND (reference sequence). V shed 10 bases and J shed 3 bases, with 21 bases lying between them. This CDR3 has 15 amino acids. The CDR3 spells CAIEVQGVREETQYF. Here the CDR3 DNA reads TGTGCCATCGAGGTTCAGGGAGTGAGGGAAGAGACCCAGTACTTC.

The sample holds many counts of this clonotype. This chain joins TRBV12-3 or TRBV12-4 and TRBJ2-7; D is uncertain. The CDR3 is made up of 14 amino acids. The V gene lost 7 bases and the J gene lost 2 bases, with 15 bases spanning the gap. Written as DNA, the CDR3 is TGTGCCAGCAAAAAAGCCTCACTCACCTACGAGCAGTACTTC. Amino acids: CASKKASLTYEQYF.

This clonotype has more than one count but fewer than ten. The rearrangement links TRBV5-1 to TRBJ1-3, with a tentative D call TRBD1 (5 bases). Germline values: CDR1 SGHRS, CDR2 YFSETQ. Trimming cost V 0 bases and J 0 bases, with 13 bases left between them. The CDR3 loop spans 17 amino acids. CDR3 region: CASSLAGRQDSGNTIYF. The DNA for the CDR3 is TGCGCCAGCAGCTTGGCAGGGAGACAAGACTCTGGAAACACCATATATTTT. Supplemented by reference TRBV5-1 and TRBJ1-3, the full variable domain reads KAGVTQTPRYLIKTRGQQVTLSCSPISGHRSVSWYQQTPGQGLQFLFEYFSETQRNKGNFPGRFSGRQFSNSRSEMNVSTLELGDSALYLCASSLAGRQDSGNTIYFGEGSWLTVV.

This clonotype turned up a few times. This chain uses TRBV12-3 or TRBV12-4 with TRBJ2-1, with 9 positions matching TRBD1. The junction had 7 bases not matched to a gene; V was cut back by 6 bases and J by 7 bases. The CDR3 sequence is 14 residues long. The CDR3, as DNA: TGTGCCAGCAGGACCCCCGGGACAGGGAATGAGCAGTTCTTC. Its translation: CASRTPGTGNEQFF.

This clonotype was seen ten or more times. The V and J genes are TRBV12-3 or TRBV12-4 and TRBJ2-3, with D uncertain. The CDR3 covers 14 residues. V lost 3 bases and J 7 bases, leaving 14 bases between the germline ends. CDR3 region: CASSFLRTANTQYF. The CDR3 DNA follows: TGTGCCAGCAGTTTTCTTCGGACCGCTAATACGCAGTATTTT.

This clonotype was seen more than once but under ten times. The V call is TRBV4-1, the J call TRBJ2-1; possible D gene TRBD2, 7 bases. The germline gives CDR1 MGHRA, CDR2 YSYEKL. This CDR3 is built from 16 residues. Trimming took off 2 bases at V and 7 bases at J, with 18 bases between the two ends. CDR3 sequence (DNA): TGCGCCAGCAGCCAACTATCGCGGGGGCCGGGAAATGAGCAGTTCTTC. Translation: CASSQLSRGPGNEQFF.

In DNA form, the CDR3 reads TGCAGTGCTCCGAACAGGGGGTATAGCACAGATACGCAGTATTTT. Amino acid sequence: CSAPNRGYSTDTQYF. This rearrangement joins TRBV20-1 to TRBJ2-3, with 8 bases aligning to TRBD1. V shed 5 bases and J 0 bases; nucleotides not matched to a gene: 7. The CDR3 totals 15 residues. CDR1 DFQATT and CDR2 SNEGSKA come from the germline V gene (reference sequence).

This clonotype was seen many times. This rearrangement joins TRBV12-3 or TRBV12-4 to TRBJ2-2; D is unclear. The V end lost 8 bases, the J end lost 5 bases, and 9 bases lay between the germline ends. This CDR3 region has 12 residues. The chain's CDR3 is CASYPRTGELFF. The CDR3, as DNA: TGTGCCAGCTATCCGAGGACCGGGGAGCTGTTTTTT.

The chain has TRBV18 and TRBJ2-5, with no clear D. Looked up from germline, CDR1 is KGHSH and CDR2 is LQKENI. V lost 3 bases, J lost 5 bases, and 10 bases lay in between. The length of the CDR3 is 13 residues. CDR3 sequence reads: CASSPQGVETQYF. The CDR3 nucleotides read TGTGCCAGCTCACCGCAAGGTGTGGAGACCCAGTACTTC.

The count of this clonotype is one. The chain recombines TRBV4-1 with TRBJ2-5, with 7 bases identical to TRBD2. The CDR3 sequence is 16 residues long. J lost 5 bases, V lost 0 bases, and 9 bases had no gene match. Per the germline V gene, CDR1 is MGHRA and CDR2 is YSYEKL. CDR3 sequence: CASSQEGISGVETQYF. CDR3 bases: TGCGCCAGCAGCCAAGAAGGTATCAGCGGGGTGGAGACCCAGTACTTC.

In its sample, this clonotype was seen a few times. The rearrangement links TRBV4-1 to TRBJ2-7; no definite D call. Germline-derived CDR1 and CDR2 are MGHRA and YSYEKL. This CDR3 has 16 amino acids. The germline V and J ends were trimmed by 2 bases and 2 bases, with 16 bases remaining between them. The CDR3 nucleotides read TGCGCCAGCAGCCAAAAGACGGACCGATCTCCCTACGAGCAGTACTTC. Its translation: CASSQKTDRSPYEQYF.

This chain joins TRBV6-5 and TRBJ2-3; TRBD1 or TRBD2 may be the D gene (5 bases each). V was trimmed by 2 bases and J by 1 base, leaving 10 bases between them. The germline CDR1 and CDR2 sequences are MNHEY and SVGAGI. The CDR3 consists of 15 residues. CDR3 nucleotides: TGTGCCAGCAGTTACCGGGACCCAGGCACAGATACGCAGTATTTT. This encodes CASSYRDPGTDTQYF.

As DNA, the CDR3 is TGTGCCAGCAGCTCCTGGTTTGGGACTAGCGGGATCCAAGGCGACGAGCAGTACTTC. Protein: CASSSWFGTSGIQGDEQYF. V is TRBV11-2 and J is TRBJ2-7, with 13 bases that match TRBD2. With 4 bases clipped from V and 5 bases from J, the junction kept 17 bases outside the gene matches. Germline CDR1 SGHAT, CDR2 FQNNGV. The CDR3 contains 19 residues.

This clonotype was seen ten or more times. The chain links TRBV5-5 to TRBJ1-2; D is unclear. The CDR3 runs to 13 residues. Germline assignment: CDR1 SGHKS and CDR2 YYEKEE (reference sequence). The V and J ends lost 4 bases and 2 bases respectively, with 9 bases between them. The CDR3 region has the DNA TGTGCCAGCAGCAAGAGGGCGAACTATGGCTACACCTTC. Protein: CASSKRANYGYTF.

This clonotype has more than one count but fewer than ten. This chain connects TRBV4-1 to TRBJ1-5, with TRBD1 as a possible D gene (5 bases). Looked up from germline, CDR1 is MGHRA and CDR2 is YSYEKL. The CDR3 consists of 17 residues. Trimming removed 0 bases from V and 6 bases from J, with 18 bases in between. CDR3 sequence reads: CASSQDVRWEGVQPQHF. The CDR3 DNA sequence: TGCGCCAGCAGCCAAGATGTAAGGTGGGAAGGGGTTCAGCCCCAGCATTTT.

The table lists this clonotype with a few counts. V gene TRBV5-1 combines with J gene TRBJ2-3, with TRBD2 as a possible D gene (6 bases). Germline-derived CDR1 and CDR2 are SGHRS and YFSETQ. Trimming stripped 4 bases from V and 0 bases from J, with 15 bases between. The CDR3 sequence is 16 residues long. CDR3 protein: CASSLGLATSTDTQYF. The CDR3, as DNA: TGCGCCAGCAGCCTGGGACTGGCAACTAGCACAGATACGCAGTATTTT.

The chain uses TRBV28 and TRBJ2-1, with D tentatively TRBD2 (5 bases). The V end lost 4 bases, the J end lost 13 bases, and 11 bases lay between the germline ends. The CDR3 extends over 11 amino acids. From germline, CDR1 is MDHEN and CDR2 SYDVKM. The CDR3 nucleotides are TGTGCCAGCAGTTCCCGTCTAGCACAGTTCTTC. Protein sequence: CASSSRLAQFF.

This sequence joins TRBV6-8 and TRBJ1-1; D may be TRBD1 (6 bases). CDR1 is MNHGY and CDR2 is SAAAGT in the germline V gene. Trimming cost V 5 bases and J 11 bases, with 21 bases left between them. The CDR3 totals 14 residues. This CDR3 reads CASSAQGQMRTAFF. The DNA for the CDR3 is TGTGCCAGCAGTGCACAGGGTCAGATGAGGACGGCTTTCTTT.

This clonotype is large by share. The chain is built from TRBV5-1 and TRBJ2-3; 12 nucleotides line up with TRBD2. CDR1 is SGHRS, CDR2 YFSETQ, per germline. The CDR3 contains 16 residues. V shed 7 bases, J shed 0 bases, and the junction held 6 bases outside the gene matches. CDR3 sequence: CASRTSGAPSTDTQYF. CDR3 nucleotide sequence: TGCGCCAGCCGGACTAGCGGGGCCCCTAGCACAGATACGCAGTATTTT.

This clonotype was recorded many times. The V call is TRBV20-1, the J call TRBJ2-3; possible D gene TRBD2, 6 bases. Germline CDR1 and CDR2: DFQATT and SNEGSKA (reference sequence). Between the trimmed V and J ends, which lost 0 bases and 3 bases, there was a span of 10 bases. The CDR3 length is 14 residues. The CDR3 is CSARERGVTDTQYF. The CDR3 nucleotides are TGCAGTGCTAGAGAGCGGGGAGTGACAGATACGCAGTATTTT.

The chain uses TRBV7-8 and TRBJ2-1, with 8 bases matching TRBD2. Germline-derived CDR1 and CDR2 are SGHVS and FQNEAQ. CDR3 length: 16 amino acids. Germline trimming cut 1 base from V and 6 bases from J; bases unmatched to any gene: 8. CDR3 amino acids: CASSLVRLAGRNEQFF. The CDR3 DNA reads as TGTGCCAGCAGCTTAGTTAGGCTAGCGGGTCGCAATGAGCAGTTCTTC.

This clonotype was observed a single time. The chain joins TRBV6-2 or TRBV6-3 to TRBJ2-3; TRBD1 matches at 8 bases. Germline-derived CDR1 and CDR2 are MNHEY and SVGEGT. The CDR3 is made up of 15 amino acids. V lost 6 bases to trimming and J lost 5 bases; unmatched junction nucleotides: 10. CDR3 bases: TGTGCCAGCAGCCCCGGGACAGGATACATAGATACGCAGTATTTT. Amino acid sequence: CASSPGTGYIDTQYF.

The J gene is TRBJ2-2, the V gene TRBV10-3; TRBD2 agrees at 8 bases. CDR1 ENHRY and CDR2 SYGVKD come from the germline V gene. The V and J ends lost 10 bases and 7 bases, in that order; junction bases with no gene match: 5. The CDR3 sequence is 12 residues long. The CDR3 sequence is CATTGGVGELFF. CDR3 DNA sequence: TGTGCCACCACGGGGGGGGTCGGGGAGCTGTTTTTT.

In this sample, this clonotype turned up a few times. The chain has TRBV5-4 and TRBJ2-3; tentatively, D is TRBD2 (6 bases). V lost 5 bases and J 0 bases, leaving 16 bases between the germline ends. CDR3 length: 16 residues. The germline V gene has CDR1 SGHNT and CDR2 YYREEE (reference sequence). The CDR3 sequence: CASSNEGTSSTDTQYF. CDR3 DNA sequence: TGTGCCAGCAGTAACGAAGGGACTTCTAGCACAGATACGCAGTATTTT.

As DNA, the CDR3 is TGTGCCAGCAGTTTATTAACGAGGGGTAGCTCTGGGGCCAACGTCCTGACTTTC. Protein: CASSLLTRGSSGANVLTF. This chain connects TRBV27 to TRBJ2-6; D assignment may be TRBD1 or TRBD2 (5 bases each). CDR1 and CDR2 from the germline V gene are MNHEY and SMNVEV (reference sequence). V lost 1 base, J lost 0 bases, and 13 bases lay in between. The CDR3 spans 18 residues. Using reference TRBV27 and TRBJ2-6 for the parts outside the CDR3, the full variable domain is EAQVTQNPRYLITVTGKKLTVTCSQNMNHEYMSWYRQDPGLGLRQIYYSMNVEVTDKGDVPEGYKVSRKEKRNFPLILESPSPNQTSLYFCASSLLTRGSSGANVLTFGAGSRLTVL.

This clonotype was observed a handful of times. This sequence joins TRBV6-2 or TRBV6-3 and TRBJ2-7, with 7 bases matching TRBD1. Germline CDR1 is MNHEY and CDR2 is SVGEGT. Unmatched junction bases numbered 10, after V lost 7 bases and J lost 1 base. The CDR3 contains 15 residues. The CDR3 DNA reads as TGTGCCAGCAACTCAGACAGGGCGGGTTCCTACGAGCAGTACTTC. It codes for CASNSDRAGSYEQYF.

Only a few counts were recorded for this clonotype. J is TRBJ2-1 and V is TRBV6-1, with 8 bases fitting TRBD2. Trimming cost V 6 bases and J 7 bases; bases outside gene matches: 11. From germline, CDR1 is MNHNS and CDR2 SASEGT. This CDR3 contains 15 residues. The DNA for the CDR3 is TGTGCCAGCAGGATGTCGGGACTAGACCTAAATGAGCAGTTCTTC. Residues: CASRMSGLDLNEQFF.

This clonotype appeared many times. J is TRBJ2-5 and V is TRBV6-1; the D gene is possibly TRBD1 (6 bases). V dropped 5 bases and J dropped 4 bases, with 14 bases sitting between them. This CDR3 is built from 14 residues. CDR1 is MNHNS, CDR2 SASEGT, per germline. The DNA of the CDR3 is TGTGCCAGCAGTCGGGACACGGCGGGAGAGACCCAGTACTTC. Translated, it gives CASSRDTAGETQYF.

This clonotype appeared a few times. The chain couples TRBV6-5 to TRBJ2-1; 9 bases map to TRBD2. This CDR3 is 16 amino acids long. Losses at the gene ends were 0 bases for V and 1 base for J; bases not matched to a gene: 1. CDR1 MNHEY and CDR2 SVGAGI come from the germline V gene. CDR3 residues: CASSYSGLASYNEQFF. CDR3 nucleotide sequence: TGTGCCAGCAGTTACTCGGGACTAGCTTCCTACAATGAGCAGTTCTTC.

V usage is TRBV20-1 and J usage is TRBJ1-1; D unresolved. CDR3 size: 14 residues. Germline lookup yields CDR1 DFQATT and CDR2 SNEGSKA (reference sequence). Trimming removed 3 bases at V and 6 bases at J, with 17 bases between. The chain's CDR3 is CSARDPRANAEAFF. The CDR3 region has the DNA TGCAGTGCTAGGGACCCGCGGGCTAACGCTGAAGCTTTCTTT.

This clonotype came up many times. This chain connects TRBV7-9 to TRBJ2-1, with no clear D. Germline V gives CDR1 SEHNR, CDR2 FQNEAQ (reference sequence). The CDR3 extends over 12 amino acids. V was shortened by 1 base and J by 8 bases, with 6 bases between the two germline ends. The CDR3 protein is CASSLVLDEQFF. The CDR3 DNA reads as TGTGCCAGCAGCTTAGTCCTGGATGAGCAGTTCTTC.